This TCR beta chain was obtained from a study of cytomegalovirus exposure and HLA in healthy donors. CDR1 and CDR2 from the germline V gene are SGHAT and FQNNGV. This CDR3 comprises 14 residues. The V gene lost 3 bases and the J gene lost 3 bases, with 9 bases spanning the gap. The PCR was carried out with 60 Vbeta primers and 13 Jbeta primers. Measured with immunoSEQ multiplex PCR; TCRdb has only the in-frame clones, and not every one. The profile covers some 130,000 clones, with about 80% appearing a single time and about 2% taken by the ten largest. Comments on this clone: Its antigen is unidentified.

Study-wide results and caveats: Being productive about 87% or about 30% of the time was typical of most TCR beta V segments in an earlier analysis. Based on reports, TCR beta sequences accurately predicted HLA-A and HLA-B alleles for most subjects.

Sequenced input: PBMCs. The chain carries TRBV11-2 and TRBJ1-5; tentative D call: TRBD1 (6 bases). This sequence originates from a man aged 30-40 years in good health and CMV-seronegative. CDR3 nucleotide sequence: TGTGCCAGCAGCTTTACAGGGATCAATCAGCCCCAGCATTTT. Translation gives CASSFTGINQPQHF.